This TCR beta chain was captured in a study of PD-1 blockade in classical Hodgkin lymphoma. General observations from the study: The authors have not defined what causes the repertoire differences, possibly disease activity or prior therapy. Baseline TCR diversity was reportedly lower in newly diagnosed patients than healthy donors.

The method was immunoSEQ multiplex PCR; TCRdb's version includes in-frame clones alone and lacks a portion of them. The sample lists about 25,000 clones; 91% were seen once. J gave up 5 bases and V 3 bases, and 8 bases lay outside the gene matches. The CDR3 is made up of 16 amino acids. Germline loops: CDR1 MGHRA, CDR2 YSYEKL. The time point denotes: newly diagnosed, previously untreated cHL patient sample. Magnetic negative selection purified CD4+ T cells from thawed PBMCs. Comparator PBMCs were from newly diagnosed, untreated classical Hodgkin lymphoma. Details on this clone: The antigen is not known.

This TCR was recovered from a human donor with classical Hodgkin lymphoma. Sequencing input: CD4+ T cells from blood. The chain couples TRBV4-1 to TRBJ2-7; 12 nucleotides agree with TRBD2. The CDR3 DNA follows: TGCGCCAGCAGCCAGATGGGACTAGCGGGCCTCAACGAGCAGTACTTC. Amino acid sequence: CASSQMGLAGLNEQYF.